The entry that follows covers one TCR beta chain sequence. No antigen is known for it. A read error is possible here, since a much larger clone lies one base away. The data were obtained in a study of blood T cells in healthy people across ages. Overall study results and limits: Possibly confounding the expanded clonotype changes was the fact that donor CMV status was unknown.

A second PCR of about 6 to 12 cycles used a sample-barcoded 5' primer and a J-beta primer mix. MiXCR, applied by TCRdb to the 5' RACE reads, yields one record per CDR3 protein. The data show 550,000 to 650,000 distinct CDR3 sequences, roughly 30% seen once. This CDR3 is 14 amino acids long. V was clipped by 2 bases and J by 5 bases, with 10 bases between them. CDR1 is SGHVS and CDR2 is FNYEAQ in the germline V gene. This clonotype was sampled from an elderly woman in good health. V and J are TRBV7-6 and TRBJ2-1; no firm D call. The sample was blood. Here the CDR3 DNA reads TGTGCCAGCAGCTTATTACAAGCGAACAATGAGCAGTTCTTC. This codes for CASSLLQANNEQFF.